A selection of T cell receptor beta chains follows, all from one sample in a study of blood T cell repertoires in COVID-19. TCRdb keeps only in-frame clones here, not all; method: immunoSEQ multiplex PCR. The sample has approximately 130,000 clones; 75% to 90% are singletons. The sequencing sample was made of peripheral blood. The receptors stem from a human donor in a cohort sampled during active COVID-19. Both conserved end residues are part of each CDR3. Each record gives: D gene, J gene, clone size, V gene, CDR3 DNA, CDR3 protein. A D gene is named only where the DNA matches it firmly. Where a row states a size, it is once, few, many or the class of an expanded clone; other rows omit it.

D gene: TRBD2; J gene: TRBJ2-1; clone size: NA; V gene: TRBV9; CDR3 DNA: TGTGCCAGCAGCTCCGGACTAGCGGCCAACAATGAGCAGTTCTTC; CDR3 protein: CASSSGLAANNEQFF
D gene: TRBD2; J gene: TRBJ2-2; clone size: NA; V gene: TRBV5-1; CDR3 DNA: TGCGCCAGCCATGTGGCGGGGGGTAACACCGGGGAGCTGTTTTTT; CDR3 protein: CASHVAGGNTGELFF
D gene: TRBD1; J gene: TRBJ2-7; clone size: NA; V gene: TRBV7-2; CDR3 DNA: TGTGCCAGCAGCTTAGTGGGACAGGGGGGCCTCGAGCAGTACTTC; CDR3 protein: CASSLVGQGGLEQYF
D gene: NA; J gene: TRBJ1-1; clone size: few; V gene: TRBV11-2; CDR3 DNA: TGTGCCAGCAGCTTAGTAATGACACGCGGGGGGACTGAAGCTTTCTTT; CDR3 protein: CASSLVMTRGGTEAFF
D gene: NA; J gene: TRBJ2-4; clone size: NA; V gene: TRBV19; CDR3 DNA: TGTGCCAGTAGTATAGGACAACAAAACATTCAGTACTTC; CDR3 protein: CASSIGQQNIQYF
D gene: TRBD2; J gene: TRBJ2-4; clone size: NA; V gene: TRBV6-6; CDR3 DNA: TGTGCCAGCGATACAGCGGGAGCGGGCAAAAACATTCAGTACTTC; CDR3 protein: CASDTAGAGKNIQYF
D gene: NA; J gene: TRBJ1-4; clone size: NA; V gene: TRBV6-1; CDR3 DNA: TGTGCCAGCAGTGATCGGGGGTATGGTGAAAAACTGTTTTTT; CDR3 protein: CASSDRGYGEKLFF
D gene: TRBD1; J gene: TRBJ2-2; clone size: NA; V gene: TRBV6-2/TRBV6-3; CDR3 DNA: TGTGCCAGCAGTTACACCCGGACAGGGGTTACCGGGGAGCTGTTTTTT; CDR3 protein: CASSYTRTGVTGELFF
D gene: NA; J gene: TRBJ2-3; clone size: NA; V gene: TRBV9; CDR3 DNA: TGTGCCAGCAGCGTAGGGGGGGATGGTACAGATACGCAGTATTTT; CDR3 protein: CASSVGGDGTDTQYF
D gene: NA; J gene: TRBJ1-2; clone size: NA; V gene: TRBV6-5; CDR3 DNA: TGTGCCAGCAGACCTTCGACGGGAGGTGGCTACACCTTC; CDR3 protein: CASRPSTGGGYTF
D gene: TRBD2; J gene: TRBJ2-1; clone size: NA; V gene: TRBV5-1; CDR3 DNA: TGCGCCAGCAGCTTGGGAGGGACTAGCGGGACAGGTAATGAGCAGTTCTTC; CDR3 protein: CASSLGGTSGTGNEQFF
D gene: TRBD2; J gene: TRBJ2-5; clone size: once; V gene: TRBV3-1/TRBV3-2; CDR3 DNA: TGTGCCAGCAGCCCCCAGGGAGGGGTTCGGGAGACCCAGTACTTC; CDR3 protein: CASSPQGGVRETQYF
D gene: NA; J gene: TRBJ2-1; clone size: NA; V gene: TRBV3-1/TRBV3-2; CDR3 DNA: TGTGCCAGCAGCCAAGTAACAGGATGGGATCGTTATGAGCAGTTCTTC; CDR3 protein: CASSQVTGWDRYEQFF
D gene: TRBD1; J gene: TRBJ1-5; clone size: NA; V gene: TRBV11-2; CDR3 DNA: TGTGCCAGCAGCTTAAGGGGGCCCAATCAGCCCCAGCATTTT; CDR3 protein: CASSLRGPNQPQHF
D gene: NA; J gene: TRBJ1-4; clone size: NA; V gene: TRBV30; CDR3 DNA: TGTGCCTGGAGAGGGGGGGGACGTATGTTTTTT; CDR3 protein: CAWRGGGRMFF
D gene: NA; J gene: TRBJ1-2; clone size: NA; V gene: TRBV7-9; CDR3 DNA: TGTGCCAGCAGCTTAGAAGGAGTTTTCGGATCGGGCTACACCTTC; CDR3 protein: CASSLEGVFGSGYTF
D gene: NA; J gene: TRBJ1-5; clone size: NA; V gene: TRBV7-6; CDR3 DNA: TGTGCCAGCAGCTTATCGTATTCCAATCAGCCCCAGCATTTT; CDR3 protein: CASSLSYSNQPQHF
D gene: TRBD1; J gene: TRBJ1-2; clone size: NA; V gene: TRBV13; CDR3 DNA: TGTGCCAGCAGCTACCGGGACAGGGGGACTAATGGCTACACCTTC; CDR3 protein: CASSYRDRGTNGYTF
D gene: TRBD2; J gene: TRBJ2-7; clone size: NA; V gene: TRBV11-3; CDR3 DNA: TGTGCCAGCAGTCGATCTAGCGGGGGTTCCTACGAGCAGTACTTC; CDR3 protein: CASSRSSGGSYEQYF
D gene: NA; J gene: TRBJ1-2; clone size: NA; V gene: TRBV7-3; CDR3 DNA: TGTGCCAGCAGCTTATTTCCGGGGGACTATGGCTACACCTTC; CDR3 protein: CASSLFPGDYGYTF
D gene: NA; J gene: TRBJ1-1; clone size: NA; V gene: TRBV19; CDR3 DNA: TGTGCCAGTAGTCGGCAGTACAGCACTGAAGCTTTCTTT; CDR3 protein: CASSRQYSTEAFF
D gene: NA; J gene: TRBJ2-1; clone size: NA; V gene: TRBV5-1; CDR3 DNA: TGCGCCAGCAGCTTGAGTCGTCTAGACCACAATGAGCAGTTCTTC; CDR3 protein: CASSLSRLDHNEQFF
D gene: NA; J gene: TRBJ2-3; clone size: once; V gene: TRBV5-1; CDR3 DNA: TGCGCCAGCAGCTTGGAAAGGGGTGTTGGTCAGGGTACGCAGTATTTT; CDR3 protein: CASSLERGVGQGTQYF
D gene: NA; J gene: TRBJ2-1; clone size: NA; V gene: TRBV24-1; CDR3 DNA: TGTGCCACCAGTGACTCTGAGGCGGCGAGTTACAATGAGCAGTTCTTC; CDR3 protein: CATSDSEAASYNEQFF
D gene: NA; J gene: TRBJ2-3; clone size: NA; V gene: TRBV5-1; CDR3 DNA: TGCGCCAGCAGCTTAAGGGGATCCACAGATACGCAGTATTTT; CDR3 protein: CASSLRGSTDTQYF
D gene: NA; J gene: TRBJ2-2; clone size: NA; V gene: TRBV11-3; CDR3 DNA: TGTGCCAGCACCGGGCGGGTCGCGAACACCGGGGAGCTGTTTTTT; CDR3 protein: CASTGRVANTGELFF
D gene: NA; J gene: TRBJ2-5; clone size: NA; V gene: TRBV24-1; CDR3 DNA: TGTGCCACCCCGATGGAGGGCGGGTCGGAGACCCAGTACTTC; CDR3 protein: CATPMEGGSETQYF
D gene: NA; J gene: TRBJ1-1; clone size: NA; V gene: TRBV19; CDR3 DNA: TGTGCCAGTAGTATGGGGCACCTTGGCGCTGAAGCTTTCTTT; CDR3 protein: CASSMGHLGAEAFF
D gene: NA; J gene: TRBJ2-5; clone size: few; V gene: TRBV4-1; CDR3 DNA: TGCGCCAGCAGCTTTCGGGAGACCCAGTACTTC; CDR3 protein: CASSFRETQYF
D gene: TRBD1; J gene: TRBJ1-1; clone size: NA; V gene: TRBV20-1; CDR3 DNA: TGCAGTGCTAGTCCTCCGACAGGGGACAACACTGAAGCTTTCTTT; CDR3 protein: CSASPPTGDNTEAFF
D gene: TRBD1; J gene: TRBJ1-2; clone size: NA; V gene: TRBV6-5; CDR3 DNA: TGTGCCAGCAGTCGCTATACAGGGGCCTTAGATGGCTACACCTTC; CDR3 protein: CASSRYTGALDGYTF
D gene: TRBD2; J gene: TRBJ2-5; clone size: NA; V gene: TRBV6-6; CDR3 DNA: TGTGCCATGGGGCAGCGGGGGGCAGGGGAGACCCAGTACTTC; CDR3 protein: CAMGQRGAGETQYF